The 23 T cell receptor beta chains given below trace back to one sample, sequenced in a study of response to subunit inactivated influenza vaccine. One entry per CDR3 protein, called by TCRdb with MiXCR from the RT-PCR reads. The sample has around 480,000 distinct CDR3 sequences, approximately 15% seen once. Sample: CD4+ T cells sorted from PBMCs, taken around 2 years after vaccination. These receptors were obtained from a man aged 50 to 69 who received an inactivated influenza vaccine.

This clonotype was observed many times. The chain employs TRBV7-9 and TRBJ2-3, with a weak D call TRBD1 (5 bases). The CDR3 runs to 17 residues. Germline V gives CDR1 SEHNR, CDR2 FQNEAQ (reference sequence). V was clipped by 6 bases and J by 2 bases, with 21 bases between them. In DNA, the CDR3 is TGTGCCAGCAGACAATTTGGACACGGGCCCCTCACAGATACGCAGTATTTT. Translation: CASRQFGHGPLTDTQYF.

This clonotype was seen more than once but under ten times. The chain employs TRBV14 and TRBJ2-3, with 7 bases aligning to TRBD2. The junction had 11 bases not matched to a gene; V was cut back by 1 base and J by 4 bases. The V gene's germline CDR1 is SGHDN and CDR2 FVKESK. CDR3 length: 17 residues. The CDR3 loop reads CASSQGTSWLAPDTQYF. CDR3 nucleotide sequence: TGTGCCAGCAGCCAAGGGACTAGTTGGTTGGCCCCAGATACGCAGTATTTT.

Points on this clonotype: A much larger clone lies a single base off, so this may be a read error. The chain couples TRBV12-3 or TRBV12-4 to TRBJ2-2; 8 bases line up with TRBD1. CDR3 length: 16 amino acids. CDR3 sequence reads: CSSSLASGQGTGELFF. DNA for the CDR3: TGTTCCAGCAGTTTAGCTTCCGGACAGGGAACCGGGGAGCTGTTTTTT.

This chain uses TRBV11-2 with TRBJ1-4, with a weak D call TRBD1 (5 bases). The CDR3 is 13 residues long. Looked up from germline, CDR1 is SGHAT and CDR2 is FQNNGV. V was pared by 5 bases and J by 8 bases, with 12 bases between. CDR3 region: CASSITGSEKLFF. Written as DNA, the CDR3 is TGTGCCAGCAGCATAACAGGAAGCGAAAAACTGTTTTTT.

The V and J genes are TRBV5-1 and TRBJ2-7; 10 bases are shared with TRBD1. The CDR3 runs to 14 residues. J was trimmed by 7 bases and V by 5 bases; bases with no gene match: 9. Germline CDR1 SGHRS, CDR2 YFSETQ. Here the CDR3 DNA reads TGCGCCAGCAGTACCGGGACAGGGGCCTGGGAGCAGTACTTC. This sequence encodes CASSTGTGAWEQYF.

This clonotype was seen many times. This chain uses TRBV12-3 or TRBV12-4 with TRBJ1-5, with a possible D match to TRBD1 (5 bases). V was pared by 4 bases and J by 4 bases, with 17 bases between. The CDR3 length is 16 residues. This CDR3 reads CASSSLGGGGNQPQHF. The CDR3, as DNA: TGTGCCAGCAGTTCCCTGGGGGGTGGGGGGAATCAGCCCCAGCATTTT.

V is TRBV15 and J is TRBJ2-2; no firm D call. The V and J ends lost 6 bases and 5 bases respectively, with 13 bases between them. The CDR3 sequence is 14 residues long. Germline CDR1 and CDR2: LNHNV and YYDKDF (reference sequence). CDR3 DNA sequence: TGTGCCACCAGGATCCGACGGGCTACCGGGGAGCTGTTTTTT. Translated, it gives CATRIRRATGELFF.

This clonotype was counted at least ten times. This chain links TRBV6-2 or TRBV6-3 with TRBJ2-5; perhaps TRBD1 as D (6 bases). The CDR3 length is 17 residues. V was trimmed by 2 bases and J by 5 bases, leaving 21 bases between them. CDR1 and CDR2 (germline): MNHEY, SVGEGT. The CDR3 bases are TGTGCCAGCAGTTACGTTCTCGGACGGGACACCGAGGAGACCCAGTACTTC. Translated, it gives CASSYVLGRDTEETQYF.

Ten or more counts support this clonotype. The rearrangement uses TRBV7-2 and TRBJ2-7; 8 nucleotides line up with TRBD2. The CDR3 extends over 13 amino acids. Losses at the gene ends were 5 bases for V and 6 bases for J; bases not matched to a gene: 6. CDR1 and CDR2 (germline): SGHTA, FQGNSA. The CDR3, as DNA: TGTGCCAGCAGCCGAGGACTAGCCCTCGAGCAGTACTTC. Translated: CASSRGLALEQYF.

The rearrangement links TRBV20-1 to TRBJ2-1; D ambiguous. This CDR3 has 15 amino acids. The germline gives CDR1 DFQATT, CDR2 SNEGSKA (reference sequence). V dropped 6 bases and J dropped 5 bases, with 20 bases sitting between them. CDR3 in DNA: TGCAGTGCCCGCCATATTCACCTCCCAAACAATGAGCAGTTCTTC. This codes for CSARHIHLPNNEQFF.

The rearrangement uses TRBV25-1 and TRBJ2-1, with a weak D call TRBD2 (6 bases). There are 16 residues in the CDR3. V lost 2 bases, J lost 7 bases, and 18 bases lay in between. Germline-derived CDR1 and CDR2 are MGHDK and SYGVNS. The CDR3 bases are TGTGCCAGCAGTGAACTCGGCACAAGCGGGCAGAATGAGCAGTTCTTC. Translated, it gives CASSELGTSGQNEQFF.

The chain couples TRBV12-3 or TRBV12-4 to TRBJ1-6; D uncertain. The CDR3 is 15 amino acids. Trimming shortened V by 3 bases and J by 6 bases, and 12 bases separated the two germline ends. The DNA of the CDR3 is TGTGCCAGCAGTTTGATAGGTGGCGGTAATTCACCCCTCCACTTT. It translates to CASSLIGGGNSPLHF.

Comments on this clonotype: One end of the junction is discordant with germline, which a read error may explain. The rearrangement uses TRBV4-3 and TRBJ1-1; no reliable D call. The CDR3 length is 16 residues. Germline V gene data show CDR1 as LGHNA and CDR2 as YSLEER. The CDR3 region is CASSQHAVGQNAEAFF. The CDR3 nucleotides read TGCGCCAGCAGCCAACATGCAGTTGGGCAGAACGCTGAAGCTTTCTTT.

The chain combines TRBV11-2 with TRBJ2-2; the D call may be TRBD1 or TRBD2 (5 bases each). The CDR3 has 15 residues. The V gene's germline CDR1 is SGHAT and CDR2 FQNNGV. Trimming left V 1 base short and J 3 bases short, with 9 bases between. The CDR3 nucleotides read TGTGCCAGCAGCTTAGCGGGGACCTACACCGGGGAGCTGTTTTTT. Encoded protein: CASSLAGTYTGELFF.

In its sample, this clonotype was seen a few times. This chain joins TRBV20-1 and TRBJ1-2; TRBD1 agrees at 9 bases. The J segment lost 3 bases and the V segment lost 4 bases, leaving 3 bases of the junction unmatched. Germline V gene data show CDR1 as DFQATT and CDR2 as SNEGSKA (reference sequence). The CDR3 extends over 13 amino acids. CDR3 bases: TGCAGTGCTACCACAGGGGGCGACTATGGCTACACCTTC. It encodes CSATTGGDYGYTF.

This clonotype has just a few counts. The chain carries TRBV28 and TRBJ1-2; TRBD1 might be the D (6 bases). Deletions cut 2 bases from V and 5 bases from J, with 15 bases between. CDR1 is MDHEN, CDR2 SYDVKM, per germline. The CDR3 is made up of 15 amino acids. In DNA, the CDR3 is TGTGCCAGCAGTTTAGTTGGACAGCAGCCTTATGGCTACACCTTC. It yields the protein CASSLVGQQPYGYTF.

The sample holds many counts of this clonotype. The gene calls are TRBV4-3 and TRBJ2-1; 11 bases match TRBD2. With 4 bases clipped from V and 4 bases from J, the junction kept 6 bases outside the gene matches. Germline-derived CDR1 and CDR2 are LGHNA and YSLEER. CDR3 length equals 16 residues. The CDR3 protein is CASSRGTSGDYNEQFF. The CDR3 DNA sequence: TGCGCCAGCAGCCGCGGGACTAGCGGAGATTACAATGAGCAGTTCTTC.

This chain connects TRBV5-5 to TRBJ2-1, with TRBD2 matching 8 bases. The V gene end was trimmed by 3 bases and the J gene end by 3 bases; junction bases not matched to a gene: 5. CDR3 length: 15 amino acids. Per germline, CDR1 SGHKS and CDR2 YYEKEE (reference sequence). CDR3 amino acids: CASSWGLGGYNEQFF. CDR3 DNA sequence: TGTGCCAGCAGCTGGGGACTAGGGGGCTACAATGAGCAGTTCTTC. The full variable domain, in which reference TRBV5-5 and TRBJ2-1 provide the parts outside the CDR3, is DAGVTQSPTHLIKTRGQQVTLRCSPISGHKSVSWYQQVLGQGPQFIFQYYEKEERGRGNFPDRFSARQFPNYSSELNVNALLLGDSALYLCASSWGLGGYNEQFFGPGTRLTVL.

This clonotype was seen more than once but under ten times. The J gene is TRBJ2-1, the V gene TRBV6-1, with D perhaps TRBD1 (5 bases). Germline assignment: CDR1 MNHNS and CDR2 SASEGT. The V end was cut by 0 bases, the J end by 6 bases, with 12 bases between. CDR3 length: 15 residues. The DNA for the CDR3 is TGTGCCAGCAGTGAAGCCGCAGGGATGGGCAATGAGCAGTTCTTC. Translated, it gives CASSEAAGMGNEQFF.

The chain has TRBV7-8 and TRBJ1-1; D not resolved. Germline CDR1 SGHVS, CDR2 FQNEAQ. The germline V and J ends were trimmed by 3 bases and 3 bases, with 11 bases remaining between them. This CDR3 has 14 amino acids. In nucleotides, the CDR3 is TGTGCCAGCAGCTTTGGCCGACGCTACACTGAAGCTTTCTTT. Translated: CASSFGRRYTEAFF. Together with reference TRBV7-8 and TRBJ1-1, the CDR3 gives the full variable domain: GAGVSQSPRYKVAKRGQDVALRCDPISGHVSLFWYQQALGQGPEFLTYFQNEAQLDKSGLPSDRFFAERPEGSVSTLKIQRTQQEDSAVYLCASSFGRRYTEAFFGQGTRLTVV.

This clonotype was detected ten times or more. The rearrangement links TRBV15 to TRBJ2-6; D ambiguous. The germline V gene encodes CDR1 LNHNV and CDR2 YYDKDF (reference sequence). The V gene lost 0 bases and the J gene lost 1 base, with 16 bases spanning the gap. This CDR3 is built from 19 residues. The CDR3 sequence: CATSRDGEVVLSGANVLTF. In nucleotides, the CDR3 is TGTGCCACCAGCAGAGATGGCGAAGTAGTTTTATCTGGGGCCAACGTCCTGACTTTC.

V gene TRBV7-8 combines with J gene TRBJ1-6, with D maybe TRBD1 (5 bases). The ends were cut back, 3 bases at V and 8 bases at J, with 8 bases in the middle. The CDR3 runs 13 residues. Germline CDR1 SGHVS, CDR2 FQNEAQ. This CDR3 reads CASSFREDSPLHF. CDR3 sequence (DNA): TGTGCCAGCAGCTTCAGGGAGGATTCACCCCTCCACTTT.

This clonotype was found a few times. V and J are TRBV20-1 and TRBJ2-4, with TRBD2 identical over 11 bases. Germline V gives CDR1 DFQATT, CDR2 SNEGSKA (reference sequence). V shed 6 bases, J shed 2 bases, and the junction held 21 bases outside the gene matches. CDR3 size: 20 residues. The CDR3 DNA sequence: TGCAGTGCAATAGGGGTGATGGTAGCGGGAGGGCCAAGAACCAAAAACATTCAGTACTTC. This sequence encodes CSAIGVMVAGGPRTKNIQYF.